Presented here are 24 T cell receptor beta chains from one specimen sequenced in a study of patients and donors after allogeneic stem cell transplantation. Via MiXCR, TCRdb re-called the RT-PCR reads, giving one row per CDR3 protein. The table includes tens of thousands of distinct CDR3 sequences, around 7% detected once. Input material: blood, either unsorted or a sorted T cell fraction (not recorded which). The receptors come from a human donor who was either an allogeneic HSCT recipient or a stem cell or donor lymphocyte infusion donor (not recorded which). It is not recorded whose cells these are; they may come from a transplant donor.

This clonotype was seen repeatedly, ten times or more. The J gene is TRBJ1-1, the V gene TRBV20-1; 9 bases map to TRBD1. The CDR3 totals 13 residues. Unmatched junction bases numbered 5, after V lost 2 bases and J lost 7 bases. CDR1 and CDR2 (germline): DFQATT, SNEGSKA (reference sequence). The CDR3 sequence: CSARLGQGYEAFF. CDR3 sequence (DNA): TGCAGTGCTAGATTGGGACAGGGCTATGAAGCTTTCTTT.

This clonotype was recorded at least ten times. The chain is built from TRBV7-2 and TRBJ2-2; D is possibly TRBD1 (7 bases). The CDR3 runs 15 residues. Germline loops: CDR1 SGHTA, CDR2 FQGNSA. With 3 bases removed from V and 4 bases from J, the gap between germline ends came to 12 bases. CDR3 sequence: CASSFRQGGTGELFF. DNA of the CDR3: TGTGCCAGCAGCTTTAGACAGGGAGGCACCGGGGAGCTGTTTTTT.

This clonotype was observed at least ten times. The chain carries TRBV27 and TRBJ1-5; 7 bases line up with TRBD1. The CDR3 runs 15 residues. V trimming: 10 bases; J trimming: 1 base; junction bases outside the gene matches: 10. Germline loops: CDR1 MNHEY, CDR2 SMNVEV (reference sequence). CDR3 nucleotides: TGTGCCACCGGACAGGAGGGTTGGAGCAATCAGCCCCAGCATTTT. Its protein product is CATGQEGWSNQPQHF.

This clonotype has a handful of counts. The chain links TRBV28 to TRBJ2-5; 11 bases are a match to TRBD2. CDR1 is MDHEN, CDR2 SYDVKM, per germline. The CDR3 length is 14 residues. Trimming at V came to 6 bases and at J to 4 bases, leaving 4 bases not matched to a gene. CDR3 loop: CASSLAGGRETQYF. The DNA of the CDR3 is TGTGCCAGCAGCTTAGCGGGAGGGCGAGAGACCCAGTACTTC.

This clonotype was counted ten times or more. This chain joins TRBV3-1 and TRBJ2-1, with TRBD2 matching 7 bases. The V segment lost 0 bases and the J segment 0 bases; nucleotides outside the gene matches: 5. Per germline, CDR1 LGHDT and CDR2 YNNKEL (reference sequence). This CDR3 is 17 amino acids long. CDR3 sequence reads: CASSQDVGGDSYNEQFF. CDR3 coding DNA: TGTGCCAGCAGCCAAGATGTGGGGGGGGACTCCTACAATGAGCAGTTCTTC.

This clonotype was observed at least ten times. This chain uses TRBV11-2 with TRBJ2-2; D is uncertain. V was clipped by 5 bases and J by 1 base, with 11 bases between them. Looked up from germline, CDR1 is SGHAT and CDR2 is FQNNGV. The CDR3 sequence is 15 residues long. In nucleotides, the CDR3 is TGTGCCAGCAGCCCGCGGACGAAGAACACCGGGGAGCTGTTTTTT. Translation gives CASSPRTKNTGELFF.

This clonotype was observed a handful of times. This chain connects TRBV2 to TRBJ2-5; possibly TRBD2 for D (5 bases). The germline CDR1 and CDR2 sequences are SNHLY and FYNNEI. The germline V and J ends were trimmed by 10 bases and 1 base, with 10 bases remaining between them. The CDR3 has 12 amino acids. The DNA for the CDR3 is TGTGCCACCGCGAGCGGCCAAGAGACCCAGTACTTC. Translating it yields CATASGQETQYF.

In its sample, this clonotype was seen many times. In DNA form, the CDR3 reads TGTGCCAGCAGTTTATTGGGAGCAAACTACAATGAGCAGTTCTTC. Translating gives CASSLLGANYNEQFF. The chain links TRBV12-3 or TRBV12-4 to TRBJ2-1; a weak D match, TRBD2 (5 bases). The ends were cut back, 2 bases at V and 3 bases at J, with 11 bases in the middle. This CDR3 contains 15 residues.

By share of the sample, this clonotype is medium-sized. The V gene is TRBV12-3 or TRBV12-4, the J gene TRBJ2-5; D is tentatively TRBD1 or TRBD2 (7 bases each). This CDR3 is 15 amino acids long. The V and J ends lost 3 bases and 3 bases respectively, with 14 bases between them. This chain's CDR3 is CASSFQGGAKETQYF. The CDR3 nucleotides are TGTGCCAGCAGTTTCCAGGGGGGGGCAAAAGAGACCCAGTACTTC.

V gene TRBV19 combines with J gene TRBJ2-3; D not resolved. V lost 3 bases to trimming and J lost 4 bases, with 8 bases between them. The CDR3 contains 13 residues. Germline-derived CDR1 and CDR2 are LNHDA and SQIVND (reference sequence). The CDR3 loop reads CASSIWAADTQYF. Here the CDR3 DNA reads TGTGCCAGTAGTATCTGGGCAGCAGATACGCAGTATTTT.

The rearrangement links TRBV20-1 to TRBJ2-7; D is possibly TRBD1 or TRBD2 (6 bases each). V lost 2 bases, J lost 4 bases, and 15 bases lay in between. Germline V CDR1 and CDR2: DFQATT, SNEGSKA (reference sequence). The CDR3 has 14 amino acids. CDR3 bases: TGCAGTGCTAGAACCTCCGGGGGCGGTTACGAGCAGTACTTC. Its translation is CSARTSGGGYEQYF.

This clonotype was seen ten or more times. The chain recombines TRBV12-3 or TRBV12-4 with TRBJ2-2; 7 nucleotides align to TRBD1. The CDR3 consists of 15 residues. V dropped 1 base and J dropped 4; count of bases not matched to a gene: 3. Here the CDR3 reads CASSLGGTATGELFF. DNA for the CDR3: TGTGCCAGCAGTTTAGGTGGGACAGCCACCGGGGAGCTGTTTTTT.

Ten or more counts support this clonotype. The rearrangement joins TRBV24-1 to TRBJ2-1; 12 bases agree with TRBD2. Trimming cost V 7 bases and J 0 bases; bases outside gene matches: 3. Germline V CDR1 and CDR2: KGHDR, SFDVKD. The CDR3 consists of 16 residues. The CDR3: CATSSTSGSSYNEQFF. The CDR3 DNA is TGTGCCACCAGCTCGACTAGCGGGAGCTCCTACAATGAGCAGTTCTTC.

The table lists this clonotype with a few counts. The chain couples TRBV19 to TRBJ2-4; 9 nucleotides match TRBD1. Germline V gene sequence: CDR1 LNHDA, CDR2 SQIVND (reference sequence). This CDR3 has 15 amino acids. V was pared by 8 bases and J by 6 bases, with 11 bases of the junction left unmatched. DNA of the CDR3: TGTGCCAGTGCGGACTGGGGGACAGGGTTAAACATTCAGTACTTC. It is translated as CASADWGTGLNIQYF.

Points on this clonotype: A much more abundant neighbour one base away suggests this may be a read error. The chain joins TRBV12-3 or TRBV12-4 to TRBJ2-3, with 11 bases matching TRBD2. This CDR3 has 17 amino acids. Written as DNA, the CDR3 is TGTGCCAGCAGTACCCGGACTAGCGGGCTTAGCACAGATATGCAGTATTTT. This sequence encodes CASSTRTSGLSTDMQYF.

In this sample, this clonotype turned up many times. The chain has TRBV10-3 and TRBJ2-1; 9 bases match TRBD2. Germline trimming cut 2 bases from V and 6 bases from J; bases unmatched to any gene: 5. CDR1 and CDR2 (germline): ENHRY, SYGVKD. This CDR3 region has 15 residues. The CDR3 loop is CAISEGSGSPNEQFF. CDR3 coding DNA: TGTGCCATCAGTGAGGGTAGCGGGAGCCCCAATGAGCAGTTCTTC.

V is TRBV20-1 and J is TRBJ2-7; 7 bases map to TRBD1. The CDR3 has 14 residues. Germline V lookup: CDR1 DFQATT, CDR2 SNEGSKA (reference sequence). V shed 5 bases, J shed 0 bases, and the junction held 7 bases outside the gene matches. The CDR3 sequence: CSALTWDSSYEQYF. The CDR3 DNA reads as TGCAGTGCTTTGACCTGGGACAGCTCCTACGAGCAGTACTTC.

There are many counts of this clonotype. V gene TRBV28 combines with J gene TRBJ2-7; D tentatively reads TRBD1 or TRBD2 (5 bases each). Per the germline V gene, CDR1 is MDHEN and CDR2 is SYDVKM. The germline V and J ends were trimmed by 5 bases and 11 bases, with 13 bases remaining between them. The CDR3 loop spans 11 amino acids. The CDR3 DNA is TGTGCCAGCAGTGCTACCGGGACGAAGTACTTC. Amino acids: CASSATGTKYF.

This clonotype was seen ten or more times. The chain is built from TRBV7-9 and TRBJ1-5, with D unclear. The CDR3 consists of 16 residues. Looked up from germline, CDR1 is SEHNR and CDR2 is FQNEAQ (reference sequence). V was shortened by 3 bases and J by 6 bases, with 18 bases between the two germline ends. In nucleotides, the CDR3 is TGTGCCAGCAGCTTGGGCAGCTCATATCCCCCTCAGCCCCAGCATTTT. Residues: CASSLGSSYPPQPQHF.

The rearrangement joins TRBV18 to TRBJ2-1; 7 bases line up with TRBD1. The CDR3 extends over 14 amino acids. The germline V gene has CDR1 KGHSH and CDR2 LQKENI. V lost 4 bases and J lost 4; bases outside the gene matches: 4. CDR3 in DNA: TGTGCCAGCTCACTCGGACAGGCTTACAATGAGCAGTTCTTC. This codes for CASSLGQAYNEQFF.

The chain links TRBV24-1 to TRBJ2-1; 7 bases align to TRBD2. Germline-derived CDR1 and CDR2 are KGHDR and SFDVKD. The CDR3 is made up of 13 amino acids. Trimming cost V 7 bases and J 6 bases; bases outside gene matches: 5. CDR3 loop: CATSPGLVNEQFF. CDR3 in DNA: TGTGCCACCAGCCCCGGACTAGTCAATGAGCAGTTCTTC.

The sample holds a few counts of this clonotype. This chain joins TRBV27 and TRBJ2-2; a possible D gene is TRBD2 (5 bases). CDR1 MNHEY and CDR2 SMNVEV come from the germline V gene (reference sequence). The CDR3 is 14 residues long. The V and J ends lost 8 bases and 4 bases respectively, with 14 bases between them. DNA for the CDR3: TGTGCCAGCGAAGCGGTTCCTAGCACCGGGGAGCTGTTTTTT. Translating gives CASEAVPSTGELFF.

This clonotype has ten or more counts. This chain links TRBV3-1 with TRBJ2-1; 7 bases line up with TRBD1. Germline CDR1 reads LGHDT; CDR2 reads YNNKEL (reference sequence). J lost 3 bases, V lost 0 bases, and 11 bases had no gene match. The CDR3 sequence is 18 residues long. The CDR3 loop is CASSQEEDTAGGYNEQFF. The CDR3, as DNA: TGTGCCAGCAGCCAAGAAGAGGATACGGCAGGGGGCTACAATGAGCAGTTCTTC.

This clonotype was seen a handful of times. V usage is TRBV7-9 and J usage is TRBJ2-1; TRBD1 is a possible D gene (6 bases). Germline V gives CDR1 SEHNR, CDR2 FQNEAQ (reference sequence). V lost 5 bases, J lost 5 bases, and 16 bases lay in between. The CDR3 length is 15 residues. CDR3 DNA: TGTGCCAGCAGCCCAACAGGGTATCAGCACAATGAGCAGTTCTTC. Its protein product is CASSPTGYQHNEQFF.